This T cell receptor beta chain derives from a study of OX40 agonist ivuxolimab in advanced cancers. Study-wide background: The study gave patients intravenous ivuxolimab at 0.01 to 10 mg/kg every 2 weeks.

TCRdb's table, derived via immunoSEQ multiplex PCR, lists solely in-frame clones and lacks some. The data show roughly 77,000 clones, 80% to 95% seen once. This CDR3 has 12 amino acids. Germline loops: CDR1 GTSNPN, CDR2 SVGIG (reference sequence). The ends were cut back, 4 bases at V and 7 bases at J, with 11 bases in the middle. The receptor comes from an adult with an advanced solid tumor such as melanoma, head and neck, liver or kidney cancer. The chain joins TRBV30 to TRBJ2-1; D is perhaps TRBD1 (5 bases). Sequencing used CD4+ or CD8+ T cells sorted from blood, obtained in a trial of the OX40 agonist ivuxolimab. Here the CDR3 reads CAWTGFENEQFF. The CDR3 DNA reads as TGTGCCTGGACAGGGTTCGAGAATGAGCAGTTCTTC.